The rows below give T cell receptor beta chains drawn from one sample of a study of T cells in Graves' hyperthyroidism and ophthalmopathy. Via MiXCR, TCRdb re-called the multiplex PCR reads, giving one row per CDR3 protein. The data hold approximately 610,000 distinct CDR3 sequences, with over 12% observed a single time. Sequenced: blood. All receptors derive from a woman aged 40 to 55 with Graves' ophthalmopathy. The CDR3 runs from the conserved cysteine through the conserved F or W. D genes are given only for firm matches. Size is stated for part of the rows, as once, few or many counts, or as a class when the clone is expanded.

clone_size: many
j_call: TRBJ1-2
v_call: TRBV20-1
d_call: -
cdr3_aa: CSARATGRGSYGYTF
cdr3_nt: TGCAGTGCTAGAGCCACCGGGAGGGGGTCGTATGGCTACACCTTC

clone_size: -
j_call: TRBJ2-7
v_call: TRBV29-1
d_call: TRBD1
cdr3_aa: CSVEDPTQGPSNYEQYF
cdr3_nt: TGCAGCGTTGAGGACCCTACACAGGGGCCGTCTAACTACGAGCAGTACTTC

clone_size: many
j_call: TRBJ1-1
v_call: TRBV30
d_call: -
cdr3_aa: CAWSVLGGTLTEAFF
cdr3_nt: TGTGCCTGGAGTGTATTGGGAGGGACACTCACTGAAGCTTTCTTT

clone_size: many
j_call: TRBJ2-3
v_call: TRBV9
d_call: -
cdr3_aa: CASSVTGAGDTQYF
cdr3_nt: TGTGCCAGCAGCGTAACGGGGGCAGGGGATACGCAGTATTTT

clone_size: many
j_call: TRBJ1-1
v_call: TRBV27
d_call: -
cdr3_aa: CASRTEWVLGNTEAFF
cdr3_nt: TGTGCCAGTCGTACTGAGTGGGTCCTTGGGAACACTGAAGCTTTCTTT

clone_size: many
j_call: TRBJ1-1
v_call: TRBV30
d_call: -
cdr3_aa: CAWTISSSGATEAFF
cdr3_nt: TGTGCCTGGACAATAAGTTCCAGCGGGGCGACTGAAGCTTTCTTT

clone_size: many
j_call: TRBJ2-5
v_call: TRBV6-5
d_call: TRBD2
cdr3_aa: CASSRLAGERRETQYF
cdr3_nt: TGTGCCAGCAGCAGACTAGCGGGAGAGCGGAGAGAGACCCAGTACTTC

clone_size: -
j_call: TRBJ1-1
v_call: TRBV2
d_call: TRBD1
cdr3_aa: CASRGQIDTEAFF
cdr3_nt: TGTGCCAGCAGGGGACAGATTGACACTGAAGCTTTCTTT

clone_size: many
j_call: TRBJ2-7
v_call: TRBV7-9
d_call: TRBD1
cdr3_aa: CASSTRTGPGREQYF
cdr3_nt: TGTGCCAGCAGCACCCGGACAGGTCCAGGGCGAGAGCAGTACTTC

clone_size: many
j_call: TRBJ2-7
v_call: TRBV24-1
d_call: -
cdr3_aa: CATSESFSYEQYF
cdr3_nt: TGTGCCACCAGTGAAAGCTTCTCCTACGAGCAGTACTTC

clone_size: few
j_call: TRBJ2-2
v_call: TRBV20-1
d_call: -
cdr3_aa: CSASDSGLSGELFF
cdr3_nt: TGCAGTGCTAGCGATTCGGGGTTGTCCGGGGAGCTGTTTTTT

clone_size: many
j_call: TRBJ2-5
v_call: TRBV6-1
d_call: -
cdr3_aa: CASSPRAGQETQYF
cdr3_nt: TGTGCCAGCAGCCCCCGGGCCGGTCAAGAGACCCAGTACTTC

clone_size: few
j_call: TRBJ2-7
v_call: TRBV11-2
d_call: TRBD2
cdr3_aa: CASSLLTSGNYEQYF
cdr3_nt: TGTGCCAGCAGCTTACTGACTAGCGGGAACTACGAGCAGTACTTC

clone_size: few
j_call: TRBJ2-2
v_call: TRBV24-1
d_call: -
cdr3_aa: CATSDVRRGRTGELFF
cdr3_nt: TGTGCCACCAGTGATGTTAGACGGGGGCGCACCGGGGAGCTGTTTTTT

clone_size: many
j_call: TRBJ1-1
v_call: TRBV20-1
d_call: -
cdr3_aa: CSAAGFWRTEAFF
cdr3_nt: TGCAGTGCAGCAGGATTTTGGCGCACTGAAGCTTTCTTT

clone_size: many
j_call: TRBJ2-2
v_call: TRBV11-3
d_call: TRBD2
cdr3_aa: CASGRAPGGELFF
cdr3_nt: TGTGCCAGCGGGAGGGCCCCGGGCGGGGAGCTGTTTTTT

clone_size: -
j_call: TRBJ2-5
v_call: TRBV7-2
d_call: -
cdr3_aa: CASSLMGSQETQYF
cdr3_nt: TGTGCCAGCAGCTTAATGGGAAGCCAAGAGACCCAGTACTTC

clone_size: -
j_call: TRBJ2-2
v_call: TRBV12-3/TRBV12-4
d_call: TRBD1
cdr3_aa: CASSLGQGGELFF
cdr3_nt: TGTGCCAGCAGTTTAGGACAGGGGGGGGAGCTGTTTTTT

clone_size: many
j_call: TRBJ1-1
v_call: TRBV5-1
d_call: -
cdr3_aa: CASSLAPGEFLLGTEAFF
cdr3_nt: TGCGCCAGCAGCTTGGCCCCAGGGGAATTTTTATTGGGCACTGAAGCTTTCTTT

clone_size: few
j_call: TRBJ1-4
v_call: TRBV20-1
d_call: TRBD1
cdr3_aa: CSARLGQGALTNEKLFF
cdr3_nt: TGCAGTGCCCGGTTAGGACAGGGGGCTTTAACTAATGAAAAACTGTTTTTT

clone_size: -
j_call: TRBJ1-2
v_call: TRBV12-3/TRBV12-4
d_call: -
cdr3_aa: CASSRTGQGVSGYTF
cdr3_nt: TGTGCCAGCAGCCGTACTGGGCAGGGTGTCTCTGGCTACACCTTC

clone_size: many
j_call: TRBJ2-5
v_call: TRBV2
d_call: -
cdr3_aa: CASTIQGAETQYF
cdr3_nt: TGTGCCAGCACAATCCAGGGAGCAGAGACCCAGTACTTC

clone_size: many
j_call: TRBJ2-2
v_call: TRBV10-1
d_call: TRBD1
cdr3_aa: CASGYGDRGTDTGELFF
cdr3_nt: TGCGCCAGCGGATATGGGGACAGGGGGACGGACACCGGGGAGCTGTTTTTT

clone_size: few
j_call: TRBJ1-2
v_call: TRBV28
d_call: -
cdr3_aa: CASARLGRLGYTF
cdr3_nt: TGTGCCAGCGCTAGATTAGGTCGTCTTGGCTACACCTTC

clone_size: -
j_call: TRBJ1-1
v_call: TRBV19
d_call: TRBD1
cdr3_aa: CASTVTGGTEAFF
cdr3_nt: TGTGCCAGTACTGTGACAGGGGGCACTGAAGCTTTCTTT

clone_size: many
j_call: TRBJ2-7
v_call: TRBV7-2
d_call: -
cdr3_aa: CASSFQMGSYEQYF
cdr3_nt: TGTGCCAGCAGCTTTCAGATGGGTTCCTACGAGCAGTACTTC

clone_size: few
j_call: TRBJ1-2
v_call: TRBV6-5
d_call: -
cdr3_aa: CASSSHRTDKGHGYTF
cdr3_nt: TGTGCCAGCAGTTCCCATCGAACGGACAAGGGCCATGGCTACACCTTC

clone_size: many
j_call: TRBJ2-2
v_call: TRBV12-3/TRBV12-4
d_call: -
cdr3_aa: CASSEVRWTGELFF
cdr3_nt: TGTGCCAGCAGTGAGGTCCGCTGGACCGGGGAGCTGTTTTTT

clone_size: few
j_call: TRBJ2-4
v_call: TRBV6-2/TRBV6-3
d_call: -
cdr3_aa: CASSYSAGSSIDIQYF
cdr3_nt: TGTGCCAGCAGTTACTCTGCGGGATCCTCTATTGACATTCAGTACTTC